The present TCR beta chain was sequenced within a study of T cells in pancreatic ductal adenocarcinoma. The repertoire was sequenced with immunoSEQ multiplex PCR; TCRdb's copy has only in-frame clones and lacks some. The profile shows around 4,600 clones, around two thirds of them singletons. Overall study results and limits: Blood clonality (about 0.072) did not differ significantly from tumor (about 0.12).

Selected pancreatic ductal adenocarcinoma patients had undergone surgery without neoadjuvant therapy. On this clone: The antigen is not known.

The sequencing sample was made of pancreatic tumor tissue. The sequence was collected from a human donor with pancreatic ductal adenocarcinoma.

The CDR3: CASSLGTGEHYGYTF. The CDR3 nucleotides are TGTGCCAGCAGCCTCGGGACAGGGGAACACTATGGCTACACCTTC. The rearrangement uses TRBV5-6 and TRBJ1-2, with 10 bases that match TRBD1. The CDR3 has 15 residues. Unmatched junction bases numbered 6, after V lost 4 bases and J lost 3 bases. The germline V gene has CDR1 SGHDT and CDR2 YYEEEE. Full variable domain (rest looked up from reference TRBV5-6 and TRBJ1-2): DAGVTQSPTHLIKTRGQQVTLRCSPKSGHDTVSWYQQALGQGPQFIFQYYEEEERQRGNFPDRFSGHQFPNYSSELNVNALLLGDSALYLCASSLGTGEHYGYTFGSGTRLTVV.